These 24 T cell receptor beta chains were sequenced from one sample in a study of tumor-infiltrating lymphocytes in primary liver carcinoma. Between roughly 18 and 30 mg of unsorted bulk tissue served as the source from which RNA and DNA were co-extracted. TCR beta cDNA was prepared out of 450 to 500 ng total RNA by means of a constant-region primer. Three nested multiplex PCR rounds of slightly modified ARM-PCR generated TCR beta libraries. TRBV1-TRBV30 forward primers paired with a C-beta reverse primer drove the first two PCR rounds, 10 cycles each. One entry per CDR3 protein, called by TCRdb with MiXCR from the multiplex PCR reads. The profile shows approximately 73,000 distinct CDR3 sequences, 70% to 75% of them singletons. The sequenced material came from liver tumor tissue from sampling region 4. The sample's subset: tumor region T4, right-lateral pole. All receptors come from a woman in her sixties with primary liver carcinoma and hepatitis B virus infection.

To note about this clonotype: Its ends do not fully match the called genes, so a read error is possible. The chain carries TRBV11-3 and TRBJ2-1; D remains ambiguous. The CDR3 is 14 residues long. Looked up from germline, CDR1 is SGHNT and CDR2 is YENEEA. The CDR3 loop is CARSSQSSYNEEFF. The CDR3 coding sequence is TGTGCCAGGAGCTCCCAGAGCTCCTATAATGAGGAGTTCTTC.

This chain connects TRBV11-2 to TRBJ2-3; no firm D call. V was pared by 2 bases and J by 6 bases, with 12 bases between. This CDR3 comprises 14 residues. In germline, CDR1 is SGHAT, CDR2 FQNNGV. The CDR3 loop is CASSLNQQGDTQYF. For the CDR3, the DNA is TGTGCCAGCAGCTTAAACCAACAAGGTGATACGCAGTATTTT.

The chain joins TRBV28 to TRBJ1-1; D is possibly TRBD1 (5 bases). Germline V lookup: CDR1 MDHEN, CDR2 SYDVKM. The V end lost 8 bases, the J end lost 1 base, and 17 bases lay between the germline ends. The CDR3 consists of 15 residues. The CDR3 here is CASCSSWGPNTEAFF. The DNA of the CDR3 is TGTGCCAGCTGTTCCTCCTGGGGCCCGAACACTGAAGCTTTCTTT.

Comments on this clonotype: Likely a read error: the CDR3 ends without its conserved phenylalanine or tryptophan. The J gene is TRBJ2-7, the V gene TRBV4-2; 8 positions agree with TRBD2. The CDR3 loop spans 20 amino acids. Germline assignment: CDR1 LGHNA and CDR2 YNFKEQ. CDR3: CASSPSVGGRKPASLHEQYS. Written as DNA, the CDR3 is TGTGCTAGCAGCCCCTCGGTCGGCGGGAGGAAACCGGCTTCCCTCCACGAGCAGTACTCC.

As regards this clonotype: Germline and junction disagree at one end, which may indicate a read error. The chain is built from TRBV5-1 and TRBJ2-2, with D perhaps given as TRBD1 or TRBD2 (5 bases each). Per the germline V gene, CDR1 is SGHRS and CDR2 is YFSETQ. CDR3 length equals 16 residues. CDR3 sequence: CASSLGQGPNTGELFF. The CDR3 DNA sequence: TGTGCCAGCAGCTTGGGGCAGGGACCGAACACCGGGGAGCTGTTTTTT.

Comment on this clonotype: Relative to the germline gene, one junction end is altered; a read error may explain this. This chain links TRBV11-2 with TRBJ2-3, with 7 positions matching TRBD1. The germline V gene has CDR1 SGHAT and CDR2 FQNNGV. The CDR3 has 16 residues. CDR3 nucleotide sequence: TGTGCCAACAGCTTAGCCGGACAGGCAATCACAGATGCGCAGTATTTT. The encoded protein is CANSLAGQAITDAQYF.

In the case of this clonotype: The junction differs from germline at one of its ends, possibly a read error. The V and J genes are TRBV28 and TRBJ2-2, with D possibly matching TRBD2 (5 bases). CDR3 length: 13 residues. Germline CDR1 and CDR2: MDHEN and SYDVKM. Here the CDR3 reads CASSRTATRELFF. Here the CDR3 DNA reads TGTGCCAGCAGTCGGACTGCCACCCGGGAGCTGTTTTTT. Combining the CDR3 with reference TRBV28 and TRBJ2-2 gives the whole variable domain DVKVTQSSRYLVKRTGEKVFLECVQDMDHENMFWYRQDPGLGLRLIYFSYDVKMKEKGDIPEGYSVSREKKERFSLILESASTNQTSMYLCASSRTATRELFFGEGSRLTVL.

Remarks on this clonotype: Since a much larger clone is just one base distant, this may be a read error. The rearrangement joins TRBV20-1 to TRBJ2-3; D is ambiguous. The CDR3 is 13 residues long. Germline V gene sequence: CDR1 DFQATT, CDR2 SNEGSKA (reference sequence). CDR3 sequence reads: CSASFQLTNTQYF. Written as DNA, the CDR3 is TGCAGTGCTAGTTTTCAGCTCACAAATACGCAGTATTTT.

As for this clonotype: The CDR3 does not close with the conserved phenylalanine or tryptophan, likely indicating a read error. V and J are TRBV4-1 and TRBJ1-1; the D gene is possibly TRBD1 (5 bases). The germline V gene encodes CDR1 MGHRA and CDR2 YSYEKL. Trimming shortened V by 7 bases and J by 4 bases, and 16 bases separated the two germline ends. The CDR3 extends over 14 amino acids. CDR3 in DNA: TGCGCCAGCACAGGGCGTCGTAGGGGCACTGAAGCTTTCTAT. Translated, it gives CASTGRRRGTEAFY.

Remarks on this clonotype: A junction end diverges from the germline sequence, so it may reflect a read error. The chain employs TRBV4-1 and TRBJ2-1; D is perhaps TRBD2 (6 bases). This CDR3 contains 17 residues. In germline, CDR1 is MGHRA, CDR2 YSYEKL. The CDR3 sequence is CASSRGAGGGSYNKQFF. The CDR3 nucleotides read TGCGCCAGTAGCCGAGGGGCTGGGGGAGGTTCCTACAATAAGCAGTTCTTC.

This clonotype has only one observation. Relative to the germline gene, one junction end is altered; a read error may explain this. The chain employs TRBV11-2 and TRBJ1-2; D might be TRBD1 (5 bases). The CDR3 extends over 15 amino acids. CDR1 is SGHAT and CDR2 is FQNNGV in the germline V gene. The CDR3 region is CASSLTIQEDGGYTF. CDR3 bases: TGCGCCAGCAGCTTAACAATACAGGAAGATGGTGGTTACACCTTC.

The rearrangement joins TRBV6-6 to TRBJ1-2; a possible D gene is TRBD1 (6 bases). The germline V gene has CDR1 MNHNY and CDR2 SVGAGI (reference sequence). This CDR3 is built from 12 residues. V was trimmed by 8 bases and J by 8 bases, leaving 15 bases between them. In DNA form, the CDR3 reads TGTGCCAGCTTCCAGACGAGGGGGGGCTACACCTTC. Protein sequence: CASFQTRGGYTF.

This clonotype ranks as medium-sized. The chain combines TRBV11-2 with TRBJ1-2; D is undetermined. Per the germline V gene, CDR1 is SGHAT and CDR2 is FQNNGV. The V and J ends lost 0 bases and 3 bases respectively, with 11 bases between them. This CDR3 has 15 amino acids. The CDR3: CASSLESAGYYGYTF. The CDR3, as DNA: TGTGCCAGCAGCTTAGAGAGTGCGGGTTACTATGGCTACACCTTC.

The chain joins TRBV7-8 to TRBJ2-3; 10 nucleotides line up with TRBD1. The CDR3 sequence is 15 residues long. Unmatched junction bases numbered 3, after V lost 3 bases and J lost 3 bases. In germline, CDR1 is SGHVS, CDR2 FQNEAQ. This chain's CDR3 is CASSFRTGGTDTQYF. The CDR3 DNA reads TGTGCCAGCAGCTTCCGGACAGGGGGAACAGATACGCAGTATTTT.

Worth noting for this clonotype: The missing conserved phenylalanine or tryptophan at the end of this CDR3 makes a read error likely. The DNA is omitted, as the CDR3 cannot be located on it reliably, and the CDR3 follows TCRdb's listing. J is TRBJ2-7 and V is TRBV7-8; the table's D gene call, TRBD2, was not cross checked with the DNA. Germline loops: CDR1 SGHVS, CDR2 FQNEAQ. The CDR3 extends over 15 residues, inclusive of both ends. This chain's CDR3 is CASSLELAGYNERYY.

To note about this clonotype: A much larger clone sits a single nucleotide away, making a read error possible. V is TRBV5-1 and J is TRBJ2-3, with D possibly being TRBD1 (6 bases). This CDR3 has 14 amino acids. Looked up from germline, CDR1 is SGHRS and CDR2 is YFSETQ. CDR3 residues: CVSSGEQGVDTQYF. CDR3 DNA: TGCGTCAGCAGTGGGGAACAGGGCGTCGATACGCAGTATTTT.

Concerning this clonotype itself: An end of the junction differs from the germline gene, which may be a read error. V and J are TRBV5-1 and TRBJ2-1, with 15 bases identical to TRBD2. The CDR3 sequence is 16 residues long. Germline loops: CDR1 SGHRS, CDR2 YFSETQ. In nucleotides, the CDR3 is TGCGCCAGCAGCACGGGACTAGCGGGAGGTAGAGATGAGCAGCTCTTC. This sequence encodes CASSTGLAGGRDEQLF.

This clonotype was detected once. The J gene is TRBJ1-2, the V gene TRBV7-2; D is possibly TRBD1 (5 bases). Trimming cost V 0 bases and J 6 bases, with 14 bases left between them. The CDR3 is 15 amino acids. Germline V gene sequence: CDR1 SGHTA, CDR2 FQGNSA. The CDR3 nucleotides are TGTGCCAGCAGCTTAGCGCAGGGATCCCACGATGGCTACACCTTC. Encoded protein: CASSLAQGSHDGYTF.

The chain employs TRBV11-2 and TRBJ2-3, with 12 bases matching TRBD2. Germline values: CDR1 SGHAT, CDR2 FQNNGV. This CDR3 comprises 16 residues. Trimming at V came to 10 bases and at J to 1 base, leaving 9 bases not matched to a gene. CDR3 sequence: CANNTTSGGGTDTQYF. The CDR3 DNA follows: TGTGCCAACAACACGACTAGCGGGGGAGGCACAGATACGCAGTATTTT. The full variable domain, in which reference TRBV11-2 and TRBJ2-3 provide the parts outside the CDR3, is EAGVAQSPRYKIIEKRQSVAFWCNPISGHATLYWYQQILGQGPKLLIQFQNNGVVDDSQLPKDRFSAERLKGVDSTLKIQPAKLEDSAVYLCANNTTSGGGTDTQYFGPGTRLTVL.

Comment on this clonotype: One end of the junction is discordant with germline, which a read error may explain. The V call is TRBV11-2, the J call TRBJ2-3; 11 positions match TRBD2. Germline CDR1 SGHAT, CDR2 FQNNGV. This CDR3 comprises 15 residues. CDR3 coding DNA: TGTACCAGCAACCCTGGACTAGCGGGCCCACATACGCAGTATTTT. It translates to CTSNPGLAGPHTQYF.

Details on this clonotype: Given a much more abundant clone one base away, this may be a read error. The chain joins TRBV7-9 to TRBJ2-7; tentatively, D is TRBD2 (5 bases). CDR1 and CDR2 from the germline V gene are SEHNR and FQNEAQ (reference sequence). This CDR3 spans 15 amino acids. The CDR3 nucleotides are TGTGTCAGCAGCTTCTGGGAAAAGACAACTAGCGAGCAGTACTTC. It is translated as CVSSFWEKTTSEQYF.

On this clonotype: A much more abundant neighbour one base away suggests this may be a read error. This sequence joins TRBV28 and TRBJ2-1; 11 bases map to TRBD2. The germline V gene has CDR1 MDHEN and CDR2 SYDVKM. CDR3 length equals 18 residues. The DNA of the CDR3 is TGTCCCAGCAGGCCAACTACGGGACTAGCGGCTAACTACAATGAGCAGTTCTTC. Encoded protein: CPSRPTTGLAANYNEQFF. The whole variable domain, remainder taken from reference TRBV28 and TRBJ2-1, is DVKVTQSSRYLVKRTGEKVFLECVQDMDHENMFWYRQDPGLGLRLIYFSYDVKMKEKGDIPEGYSVSREKKERFSLILESASTNQTSMYLCPSRPTTGLAANYNEQFFGPGTRLTVL.

Comment on this clonotype: Its ends do not fully match the called genes, so a read error is possible. The chain has TRBV29-1 and TRBJ2-2; D is possibly TRBD2 (6 bases). Germline lookup yields CDR1 SQVTM and CDR2 ANQGSEA. The CDR3 is made up of 13 amino acids. In DNA form, the CDR3 reads TGTAGCGTCACGGGGCACTGGGGCGGGGAGCTGTTTTTC. This translates into CSVTGHWGGELFF.

This clonotype has a handful of counts. This may stem from a read error, because a much larger clone lies one nucleotide away. This chain links TRBV7-9 with TRBJ2-1; 7 positions match TRBD2. CDR3 length: 16 amino acids. CDR1 is SEHNR and CDR2 is FQNEAQ in the germline V gene (reference sequence). Here the CDR3 reads CVSSPGPSGIDNEQFF. In DNA form, the CDR3 reads TGTGTCAGCAGCCCAGGGCCTAGCGGTATAGACAATGAGCAGTTCTTC. Full variable domain (remainder filled in from reference TRBV7-9 and TRBJ2-1): DTGVSQNPRHKITKRGQNVTFRCDPISEHNRLYWYRQTLGQGPEFLTYFQNEAQLEKSRLLSDRFSAERPKGSFSTLEIQRTEQGDSAMYLCVSSPGPSGIDNEQFFGPGTRLTVL.